The entry below gives a single T cell receptor (beta chain) sequence along with its context. No antigen is known for it. This entry is derived from a study of PD-L1 blockade in urothelial cancer. Study observations and caveats: Each patient yielded one FFPE tumor sample, not obtained immediately pretreatment.

This CDR3 has 13 residues. The germline V and J ends were trimmed by 7 bases and 6 bases, with 13 bases remaining between them. CDR1 and CDR2 (germline): LNHDA, SQIVND (reference sequence). Clones were sequenced by immunoSEQ multiplex PCR, and TCRdb holds only the in-frame ones, with some missing. The repertoire holds 35,000 or so clones, with just over 35% as singletons. The sequencing here drew on tumor tissue, taken before atezolizumab (anti-PD-L1) treatment. This TCR came from a man in his sixties with urothelial cancer. The genes are TRBV19 and TRBJ2-1; D is undetermined. The DNA of the CDR3 is TGTGCCAGTATTAATCACTTCTCCAATGAGCAGTTCTTC. Amino acid sequence: CASINHFSNEQFF. The entire variable domain, with the rest obtained from reference TRBV19 and TRBJ2-1, is as follows: DGGITQSPKYLFRKEGQNVTLSCEQNLNHDAMYWYRQDPGQGLRLIYYSQIVNDFQKGDIAEGYSVSREKKESFPLTVTSAQKNPTAFYLCASINHFSNEQFFGPGTRLTVL.